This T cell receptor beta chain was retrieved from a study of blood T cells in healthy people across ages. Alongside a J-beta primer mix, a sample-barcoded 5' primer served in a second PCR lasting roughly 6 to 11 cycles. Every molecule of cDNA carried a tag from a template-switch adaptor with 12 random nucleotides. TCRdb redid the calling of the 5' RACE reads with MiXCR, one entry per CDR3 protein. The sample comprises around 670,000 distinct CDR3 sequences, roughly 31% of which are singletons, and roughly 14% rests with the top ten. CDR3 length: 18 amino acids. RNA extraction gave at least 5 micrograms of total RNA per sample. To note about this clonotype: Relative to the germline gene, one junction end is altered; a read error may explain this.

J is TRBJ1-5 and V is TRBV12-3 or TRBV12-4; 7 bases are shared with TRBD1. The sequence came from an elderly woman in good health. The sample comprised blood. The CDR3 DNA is TGTGCCAGCACCCAAGATGGGACAGCAGGGGTTAGCAATCAGCCCCGGCATTTT. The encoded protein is CASTQDGTAGVSNQPRHF.